The 10 T cell receptor beta chains below come from one sample, sequenced in a study of T cells in localized non-small cell lung cancer. Sequencing used immunoSEQ multiplex PCR; TCRdb keeps in-frame clones, though not all of them. The profile covers some 22,000 clones, with over 75% appearing a single time and around 32% taken by the ten largest. This specimen consisted of peripheral blood, obtained before any cancer treatment. Source of these receptors: a male donor older than 55 with stage I squamous cell lung carcinoma.

The genes are TRBV18 and TRBJ1-1; 11 bases align to TRBD1. V shed 4 bases, J shed 1 base, and the junction held 2 bases outside the gene matches. The CDR3 runs 15 residues. Germline V CDR1 and CDR2: KGHSH, LQKENI. The CDR3 DNA reads TGTGCCAGCTCACAAGGACAGGGGGCGAACACTGAAGCTTTCTTT. Translated: CASSQGQGANTEAFF.

The chain employs TRBV6-5 and TRBJ2-1; 7 nucleotides line up with TRBD1. The junction had 1 base not matched to a gene; V was cut back by 5 bases and J by 3 bases. CDR1 and CDR2 (germline): MNHEY, SVGAGI. This CDR3 comprises 13 residues. DNA of the CDR3: TGTGCCAGCAGTCGACAGGGCTACAATGAGCAGTTCTTC. It encodes CASSRQGYNEQFF.

This clone showed up just a few times. The gene calls are TRBV6-5 and TRBJ2-1; TRBD1 matches at 11 bases. The germline V gene has CDR1 MNHEY and CDR2 SVGAGI. CDR3 length equals 14 residues. V dropped 6 bases and J dropped 6; count of bases not matched to a gene: 4. The CDR3 DNA reads as TGTGCCAGCAGGGCCGGGACAGGGGGCAATGAGCAGTTCTTC. It encodes CASRAGTGGNEQFF.

The chain has TRBV19 and TRBJ2-3, with D perhaps TRBD2 (6 bases). The V gene's germline CDR1 is LNHDA and CDR2 SQIVND (reference sequence). The CDR3 has 13 amino acids. The ends were cut back, 5 bases at V and 2 bases at J, with 8 bases in the middle. The CDR3 sequence: CASSSDYTDTQYF. The CDR3 bases are TGTGCCAGTAGTTCGGACTACACAGATACGCAGTATTTT.

The table lists this clone with a count of one. The chain joins TRBV4-1 to TRBJ2-5, with 10 bases aligning to TRBD2. CDR3 length equals 17 residues. The J segment lost 4 bases and the V segment lost 4 bases, leaving 12 bases of the junction unmatched. The germline CDR1 and CDR2 sequences are MGHRA and YSYEKL. CDR3 loop: CASSLGASGSLRETQYF. CDR3 nucleotides: TGCGCCAGCAGCCTGGGGGCTAGCGGGAGTCTAAGAGAGACCCAGTACTTC.

The chain links TRBV10-1 to TRBJ2-3; weak D call: TRBD2 (5 bases). The CDR3 length is 13 residues. Trimming took 4 bases from V and 1 from J, leaving 6 bases between them. The germline V gene encodes CDR1 WNHNN and CDR2 SYGVQD (reference sequence). The DNA of the CDR3 is TGCGCCAGCAGTGGAGCGGGCACAGATACGCAGTATTTT. Protein sequence: CASSGAGTDTQYF.

This chain links TRBV5-1 with TRBJ2-3, with 11 nucleotides matching TRBD1. Germline V gives CDR1 SGHRS, CDR2 YFSETQ. With V trimmed by 4 bases and J by 6 bases, 10 bases remained unmatched. The CDR3 consists of 16 residues. CDR3 loop: CASSLFGQGAGDTQYF. DNA for the CDR3: TGCGCCAGCAGCCTTTTTGGACAGGGGGCAGGGGATACGCAGTATTTT.

The rearrangement joins TRBV15 to TRBJ2-5; D is unresolved. This CDR3 is 13 amino acids long. The germline CDR1 and CDR2 sequences are LNHNV and YYDKDF (reference sequence). Trimming left V 0 bases short and J 5 bases short, with 7 bases between. CDR3 region: CATSRDSAETQYF. In nucleotides, the CDR3 is TGTGCCACCAGCAGAGACTCAGCCGAGACCCAGTACTTC. Based on the CDR3 plus reference TRBV15 and TRBJ2-5, the full variable domain is DAMVIQNPRYQVTQFGKPVTLSCSQTLNHNVMYWYQQKSSQAPKLLFHYYDKDFNNEADTPDNFQSRRPNTSFCFLDIRSPGLGDTAMYLCATSRDSAETQYFGPGTRLLVL.

This chain links TRBV15 with TRBJ2-1; 9 nucleotides agree with TRBD2. The germline V gene has CDR1 LNHNV and CDR2 YYDKDF (reference sequence). This CDR3 contains 15 residues. After removal of 3 bases from V and 9 bases from J, the junction contained 9 bases not matched to a gene. CDR3 protein: CATSSAWGLAGEQFF. In nucleotides, the CDR3 is TGTGCCACCAGCAGTGCCTGGGGACTAGCTGGTGAGCAGTTCTTC.

This chain links TRBV4-3 with TRBJ1-2, with D hard to call. V dropped 0 bases and J dropped 0 bases, with 11 bases sitting between them. Germline V gene lookup returns CDR1 LGHNA and CDR2 YSLEER. The length of the CDR3 is 16 residues. CDR3 coding DNA: TGCGCCAGCAGCCAAGATCTCAGGAGAGCTAACTATGGCTACACCTTC. Translating it yields CASSQDLRRANYGYTF.